The 9 T cell receptor beta chains in this list originate from one sample, sequenced in a study of blood T cell repertoires in COVID-19 (dated by TCRdb to 2019 to 2021). The library was produced with the immunoSEQ multiplex PCR assay. TCRdb limited this immuneACCESS table to in-frame rearrangements with V and J called. A share of clones is missing; checked studies link under half to unresolved V genes, and the rest is unexplained. Counted in this sample were over 90,000 clones; about 88% of them appeared once. The top ten constitute 6.2% of the sample. Source material: peripheral blood. These receptors all come from a human donor in a cohort sampled during active COVID-19.

V usage is TRBV10-2 and J usage is TRBJ2-7; D may be TRBD1 (6 bases). The CDR3 is 13 amino acids. The germline V gene encodes CDR1 WSHSY and CDR2 SAAADI. V was cut by 5 bases and J by 2 bases, with 10 bases left in between. CDR3 nucleotide sequence: TGCGCCAGCAGTCGGACAGACCCCTACGAGCAGTACTTC. Amino acid sequence: CASSRTDPYEQYF.

J is TRBJ1-5 and V is TRBV2; TRBD1 matches 8 bases. Trimming removed 6 bases from V and 2 bases from J; junction bases left unmatched: 12. The CDR3 is 17 amino acids. Per the germline V gene, CDR1 is SNHLY and CDR2 is FYNNEI. Here the CDR3 reads CASRTNRGQGGNQPQHF. For the CDR3, the DNA is TGTGCCAGCAGGACTAATCGAGGACAGGGAGGCAATCAGCCCCAGCATTTT.

This chain links TRBV19 with TRBJ2-7, with 11 bases lining up with TRBD1. The CDR3 contains 15 residues. The ends lost 6 bases at V and 5 bases at J; junction bases unmatched: 9. Per germline, CDR1 LNHDA and CDR2 SQIVND (reference sequence). This chain's CDR3 is CASSRPPGQGDEQYF. The CDR3 DNA reads TGTGCCAGTAGCCGACCGCCGGGACAGGGGGACGAGCAGTACTTC. Variable domain in full (rest from reference TRBV19 and TRBJ2-7): DGGITQSPKYLFRKEGQNVTLSCEQNLNHDAMYWYRQDPGQGLRLIYYSQIVNDFQKGDIAEGYSVSREKKESFPLTVTSAQKNPTAFYLCASSRPPGQGDEQYFGPGTRLTVT.

The V call is TRBV5-1, the J call TRBJ1-4; D remains ambiguous. The germline V gene has CDR1 SGHRS and CDR2 YFSETQ. Trimming left V 4 bases short and J 2 bases short, with 6 bases between. This CDR3 is built from 13 residues. CDR3 amino acids: CASSNPTNEKLFF. The CDR3 region has the DNA TGCGCCAGCAGCAATCCGACTAATGAAAAACTGTTTTTT.

The V call is TRBV6-6, the J call TRBJ1-5; the D gene is possibly TRBD1 (6 bases). The length of the CDR3 is 12 residues. The V end lost 8 bases, the J end lost 4 bases, and 9 bases lay between the germline ends. Germline lookup yields CDR1 MNHNY and CDR2 SVGAGI (reference sequence). The CDR3 is CASRDNNQPQHF. In DNA form, the CDR3 reads TGTGCCAGCCGGGACAATAATCAGCCCCAGCATTTT.

This clone came up a few times. The chain employs TRBV5-1 and TRBJ2-7; 7 bases line up with TRBD2. Unmatched junction bases numbered 7, after V lost 0 bases and J lost 1 base. Germline V gene sequence: CDR1 SGHRS, CDR2 YFSETQ. This CDR3 is 16 amino acids long. In DNA form, the CDR3 reads TGCGCCAGCAGCTTGGCCTGGGGGGGACTTTCCTACGAGCAGTACTTC. It encodes CASSLAWGGLSYEQYF.

CDR3: CASSLKTGQGRNTEAFF. For the CDR3, the DNA is TGTGCCAGCAGTTTAAAGACGGGACAGGGGCGGAACACTGAAGCTTTCTTT. The chain carries TRBV27 and TRBJ1-1; TRBD1 aligns across 10 bases. This CDR3 has 17 amino acids. CDR1 MNHEY and CDR2 SMNVEV come from the germline V gene (reference sequence). J was trimmed by 1 base and V by 2 bases; bases with no gene match: 7.

The chain is built from TRBV19 and TRBJ1-1; no clear D gene. The CDR3 sequence is 14 residues long. Trimming took 5 bases from V and 0 from J, leaving 10 bases between them. The germline V gene encodes CDR1 LNHDA and CDR2 SQIVND (reference sequence). The CDR3 DNA sequence: TGTGCCAGTAGTTTGGGGAGGATGAACACTGAAGCTTTCTTT. Translation: CASSLGRMNTEAFF.

In its sample, this clone was seen a few times. V gene TRBV27 combines with J gene TRBJ1-5, with unresolved D. CDR1 is MNHEY, CDR2 SMNVEV, per germline (reference sequence). CDR3 length: 12 amino acids. The CDR3 sequence is CVAGERNQPQHF. Here the CDR3 DNA reads TGTGTGGCGGGCGAGAGGAATCAGCCCCAGCATTTT.